Shown below are 30 T cell receptor beta chains from a single sample sequenced in a study of technical replicates of blood from a handful of donors. Sequenced by immunoSEQ multiplex PCR; TCRdb stores in-frame clones only, minus some. The sample has more than 75,000 clones, 70% to 90% seen once. Sequenced: PBMCs. Source of these receptors: a human donor in good health. Some clones in this sample may be carry-over from other donors' samples.

V and J are TRBV4-3 and TRBJ2-1; TRBD2 aligns across 9 bases. Germline V gene lookup returns CDR1 LGHNA and CDR2 YSLEER. The CDR3 is 16 residues long. Trimming cost V 4 bases and J 4 bases; bases outside gene matches: 8. CDR3 amino acids: CASSPQPLAGYNEQFF. Written as DNA, the CDR3 is TGCGCCAGCAGCCCGCAACCGCTAGCGGGGTACAATGAGCAGTTCTTC.

The rearrangement uses TRBV29-1 and TRBJ2-2; 8 bases map to TRBD1. The CDR3 consists of 13 residues. V was pared by 7 bases and J by 5 bases, with 6 bases of the junction left unmatched. Germline V gives CDR1 SQVTM, CDR2 ANQGSEA. The CDR3: CSGRQGYTGELFF. The CDR3 nucleotides are TGCAGCGGTAGACAGGGGTATACCGGGGAGCTGTTTTTT.

The chain employs TRBV27 and TRBJ2-7; 13 bases map to TRBD2. This CDR3 is built from 18 residues. Germline loops: CDR1 MNHEY, CDR2 SMNVEV (reference sequence). V trimming: 0 bases; J trimming: 4 bases; junction bases outside the gene matches: 9. CDR3 protein: CASSLSGLAGVLKYEQYF. CDR3 DNA: TGTGCCAGCAGTTTATCAGGACTAGCGGGAGTTTTAAAGTACGAGCAGTACTTC.

V usage is TRBV20-1 and J usage is TRBJ2-3; no reliable D call. V lost 5 bases, J lost 6 bases, and 6 bases lay in between. CDR3 length: 10 residues. Germline V gives CDR1 DFQATT, CDR2 SNEGSKA (reference sequence). The CDR3 sequence is CSAPFDTQYF. In DNA form, the CDR3 reads TGCAGTGCTCCCTTTGATACGCAGTATTTT.

This clone appeared a single time. The V call is TRBV30, the J call TRBJ1-5; tentatively, D is TRBD1 (6 bases). V lost 2 bases to trimming and J lost 2 bases, with 19 bases between them. The CDR3 runs to 17 residues. Germline V lookup: CDR1 GTSNPN, CDR2 SVGIG (reference sequence). In nucleotides, the CDR3 is TGTGCCTGGAGTTTAGGACAGCAAGGTATGCGCAATCAGCCCCAGCATTTT. Residues: CAWSLGQQGMRNQPQHF.

In regard to this clone: The junction departs from the called germline gene at one end, perhaps through a read error. The chain links TRBV4-1 to TRBJ1-4; 8 nucleotides agree with TRBD1. From germline, CDR1 is MGHRA and CDR2 YSYEKL. This CDR3 is 16 amino acids long. The CDR3 loop reads CASSPSQGASNEKLFF. The CDR3 DNA reads TGTGCCAGCAGCCCTAGCCAGGGGGCTTCTAATGAAAAACTGTTTTTT.

The chain is built from TRBV7-2 and TRBJ2-5; 9 bases fit TRBD2. Unmatched junction bases numbered 4, after V lost 7 bases and J lost 4 bases. The CDR3 length is 13 residues. Per germline, CDR1 SGHTA and CDR2 FQGNSA. CDR3 sequence reads: CASNLAGLETQYF. For the CDR3, the DNA is TGTGCCAGCAATCTAGCGGGGTTAGAGACCCAGTACTTC.

V and J are TRBV5-1 and TRBJ2-3; 10 nucleotides align to TRBD2. The CDR3 contains 16 residues. Germline trimming cut 0 bases from V and 4 bases from J; bases unmatched to any gene: 5. Per germline, CDR1 SGHRS and CDR2 YFSETQ. CDR3 protein: CASSLGVAGGADTQYF. The CDR3 DNA follows: TGCGCCAGCAGCTTGGGGGTAGCGGGAGGTGCAGATACGCAGTATTTT.

The gene calls are TRBV5-1 and TRBJ2-7, with TRBD2 matching over 15 bases. The CDR3 covers 18 residues. Germline V gives CDR1 SGHRS, CDR2 YFSETQ. J gave up 4 bases and V 1 base, and 9 bases lay outside the gene matches. Written as DNA, the CDR3 is TGCGCCAGCAGCTTGTACGGGACTAGCGGGGGGCCCGTTTACGAGCAGTACTTC. This gives the protein CASSLYGTSGGPVYEQYF.

The chain uses TRBV19 and TRBJ1-4; no clear D gene. From germline, CDR1 is LNHDA and CDR2 SQIVND (reference sequence). V shed 5 bases and J shed 5 bases, with 12 bases lying between them. The CDR3 has 14 amino acids. CDR3 DNA: TGTGCCAGTAGTCGGGGTTGGGTCAATGAAAAACTGTTTTTT. It specifies CASSRGWVNEKLFF.

The chain links TRBV13 to TRBJ1-6; D call uncertain. The V gene's germline CDR1 is PRHDT and CDR2 FYEKMQ (reference sequence). The CDR3 is made up of 16 amino acids. V lost 6 bases and J lost 0, with 12 bases in between. CDR3 sequence: CASSRAAASYNSPLHF. CDR3 coding DNA: TGTGCCAGCAGTCGAGCGGCGGCCTCCTATAATTCACCCCTCCACTTT.

V is TRBV7-9 and J is TRBJ2-1, with 14 bases fitting TRBD2. Germline V CDR1 and CDR2: SEHNR, FQNEAQ (reference sequence). This CDR3 comprises 17 residues. The V segment lost 4 bases and the J segment 6 bases; nucleotides outside the gene matches: 8. CDR3 coding DNA: TGTGCCAGCAGCTCGCTCAAGGGACTAGCGGGAGTCAATGAGCAGTTCTTC. Its protein is CASSSLKGLAGVNEQFF. The full variable domain, its missing parts supplied by reference TRBV7-9 and TRBJ2-1, is DTGVSQNPRHKITKRGQNVTFRCDPISEHNRLYWYRQTLGQGPEFLTYFQNEAQLEKSRLLSDRFSAERPKGSFSTLEIQRTEQGDSAMYLCASSSLKGLAGVNEQFFGPGTRLTVL.

This chain uses TRBV7-2 with TRBJ1-5; the D gene is possibly TRBD1 (6 bases). The CDR3 consists of 14 residues. From germline, CDR1 is SGHTA and CDR2 FQGNSA. The V end was cut by 4 bases, the J end by 2 bases, with 9 bases between. CDR3 sequence reads: CASSSQGRNQPQHF. CDR3 nucleotides: TGTGCCAGCAGCTCACAGGGACGCAATCAGCCCCAGCATTTT.

This clone has a handful of counts. The chain combines TRBV7-9 with TRBJ2-7, with 7 bases that match TRBD2. From germline, CDR1 is SEHNR and CDR2 FQNEAQ (reference sequence). V trimming: 5 bases; J trimming: 4 bases; junction bases outside the gene matches: 8. CDR3 size: 14 residues. For the CDR3, the DNA is TGTGCCAGCAGCCCCTCCCCTAGCGGATACGAGCAGTACTTC. Its translation: CASSPSPSGYEQYF.

V gene TRBV4-3 combines with J gene TRBJ2-6; possible D gene TRBD1, 5 bases. V gave up 1 base and J gave up 1 base, with 11 bases separating them. The CDR3 length is 17 residues. From germline, CDR1 is LGHNA and CDR2 YSLEER. The CDR3 DNA follows: TGCGCCAGCAGCCAAGGGGGTTCAGGGTCTGGGGCCAACGTCCTGACTTTC. Translation gives CASSQGGSGSGANVLTF.

The chain employs TRBV7-2 and TRBJ2-4; unclear D gene. V lost 8 bases and J lost 5, with 7 bases in between. The germline V gene encodes CDR1 SGHTA and CDR2 FQGNSA. The CDR3 is 11 amino acids. CDR3 in DNA: TGTGCCAGCTCTGAGCAAAACATTCAGTACTTC. Translated: CASSEQNIQYF.

This sequence joins TRBV30 and TRBJ2-1; D gene unclear. The CDR3 covers 13 residues. CDR1 and CDR2 (germline): GTSNPN, SVGIG (reference sequence). Trimming took 2 bases from V and 8 from J, leaving 13 bases between them. The CDR3, as DNA: TGTGCCTGGAGTCTGTATTTCGAGGATGAGCAGTTCTTC. Its translation: CAWSLYFEDEQFF.

The chain has TRBV7-9 and TRBJ2-1; 9 bases align to TRBD2. After removal of 7 bases from V and 7 bases from J, the junction contained 14 bases not matched to a gene. This CDR3 comprises 16 residues. The germline CDR1 and CDR2 sequences are SEHNR and FQNEAQ (reference sequence). The CDR3 DNA follows: TGTGCCAGCAACCCTCCTAGCGGGGTCGGTGTAAATGAGCAGTTCTTC. Its protein product is CASNPPSGVGVNEQFF.

This clone was seen a few times. The chain recombines TRBV7-2 with TRBJ2-2; 13 bases fit TRBD2. The CDR3 runs 17 residues. The junction had 12 bases not matched to a gene; V was cut back by 5 bases and J by 9 bases. Germline V gives CDR1 SGHTA, CDR2 FQGNSA. Here the CDR3 reads CASSAPLTSGRARELFF. DNA for the CDR3: TGTGCCAGCAGCGCACCGCTAACTAGCGGGAGGGCCCGGGAGCTGTTTTTT.

This chain uses TRBV5-4 with TRBJ1-2; D perhaps matches TRBD1 (6 bases). CDR1 and CDR2 (germline): SGHNT, YYREEE (reference sequence). The V end lost 4 bases, the J end lost 2 bases, and 12 bases lay between the germline ends. This CDR3 region has 14 residues. The CDR3 is CASSPPDRNYGYTF. The CDR3 region has the DNA TGTGCCAGCAGCCCCCCAGACAGGAACTATGGCTACACCTTC.

CDR3 residues: CASSFGLEETQYF. The CDR3 DNA is TGTGCCAGCTCATTCGGACTAGAGGAGACCCAGTACTTC. The chain uses TRBV18 and TRBJ2-5; 7 bases line up with TRBD2. Germline V CDR1 and CDR2: KGHSH, LQKENI. V dropped 5 bases and J dropped 5; count of bases not matched to a gene: 5. This CDR3 has 13 amino acids.

The chain carries TRBV30 and TRBJ2-5, with 11 bases identical to TRBD2. J lost 1 base, V lost 3 bases, and 10 bases had no gene match. The germline gives CDR1 GTSNPN, CDR2 SVGIG (reference sequence). The CDR3 spans 17 residues. The CDR3 DNA is TGTGCCTGGAGCAGATCTTGGACTAGCGGGTTCCAAGAGACCCAGTACTTC. Its protein is CAWSRSWTSGFQETQYF.

The chain joins TRBV6-4 to TRBJ1-6; TRBD1 is a possible D gene (5 bases). This CDR3 is 16 amino acids long. V was cut by 3 bases and J by 9 bases, with 18 bases left in between. Germline V CDR1 and CDR2: MRHNA, SNTAGT. The CDR3 nucleotides read TGTGCCAGCAGTGAGGCCAGGGAACGGCCGGTTTCACCCCTCCACTTT. Translating it yields CASSEARERPVSPLHF.

This clone was observed a handful of times. The chain is built from TRBV2 and TRBJ1-1; 7 positions agree with TRBD1. The CDR3 has 13 amino acids. Germline CDR1 is SNHLY and CDR2 is FYNNEI. Trimming took 5 bases from V and 8 from J; bases not matched to a gene: 8. CDR3 sequence reads: CASSRDRDGEAFF. The CDR3 DNA reads as TGTGCCAGCAGTAGAGACAGGGACGGCGAAGCTTTCTTT.

V and J are TRBV10-3 and TRBJ1-2; D might be TRBD1 (5 bases). The length of the CDR3 is 13 residues. The germline CDR1 and CDR2 sequences are ENHRY and SYGVKD. Trimming removed 3 bases from V and 6 bases from J, with 11 bases in between. CDR3 amino acids: CAISDYRGDGYTF. CDR3 in DNA: TGTGCCATCAGTGATTATCGGGGGGATGGCTACACCTTC.

V and J are TRBV9 and TRBJ1-6, with 8 bases lining up with TRBD1. The CDR3 runs to 14 residues. Germline values: CDR1 SGDLS, CDR2 YYNGEE. Losses at the gene ends were 0 bases for V and 9 bases for J; bases not matched to a gene: 2. The CDR3 is CASSVGGTGSPLHF. DNA for the CDR3: TGTGCCAGCAGCGTAGGAGGGACAGGTTCACCCCTCCACTTT.

The chain links TRBV11-1 to TRBJ2-3; perhaps TRBD2 as D (6 bases). Germline CDR1 SGHAT, CDR2 FQDESV (reference sequence). The V and J ends lost 4 bases and 3 bases respectively, with 8 bases between them. The CDR3 spans 13 residues. CDR3 nucleotides: TGTGCCAGCAGCTGGGGGACTACAGATACGCAGTATTTT. Protein: CASSWGTTDTQYF.

V and J are TRBV2 and TRBJ2-2, with a tentative D call TRBD1 (5 bases). Deletions cut 5 bases from V and 4 bases from J, with 8 bases between. The CDR3 loop spans 13 amino acids. Germline loops: CDR1 SNHLY, CDR2 FYNNEI. DNA for the CDR3: TGTGCCAGCAGTCCCGACAGCACCGGGGAGCTGTTTTTT. Protein sequence: CASSPDSTGELFF.

This CDR3 reads CAWSVSPWDRELYNEQFF. As DNA, the CDR3 is TGTGCCTGGAGTGTCTCCCCATGGGACAGGGAACTTTACAATGAGCAGTTCTTC. V gene TRBV30 combines with J gene TRBJ2-1, with TRBD1 matching over 9 bases. In germline, CDR1 is GTSNPN, CDR2 SVGIG (reference sequence). The V segment lost 0 bases and the J segment 4 bases; nucleotides outside the gene matches: 13. This CDR3 is built from 18 residues.

The CDR3 DNA is TGTGCCTGGAGTGACGGGCAGGGGGGATACTACAATGAGCAGTTCTTC. Its translation is CAWSDGQGGYYNEQFF. The chain is built from TRBV30 and TRBJ2-1, with TRBD1 as a possible D gene (7 bases). The germline V gene has CDR1 GTSNPN and CDR2 SVGIG (reference sequence). The CDR3 loop spans 16 amino acids. V gave up 1 base and J gave up 3 bases, with 16 bases separating them.